This T cell receptor beta chain came from a study of T cell responses to AZD1222 COVID-19 vaccine. General study results and limits: Regions 160-218 and 743-854 held dominance among vaccine-associated CD4 TCRs, which spanned spike. There were mostly white British donors and more females than males, and clonal diversity was possibly underestimated.

A word on this clone: What it recognizes is unknown.

The CDR3 length is 14 residues. Germline V lookup: CDR1 GTSNPN, CDR2 SVGIG (reference sequence). V was clipped by 5 bases and J by 0 bases, with 8 bases between them. TCRdb's table, derived via immunoSEQ multiplex PCR, lists solely in-frame clones and lacks some. The table records fewer than 120,000 clones, nearly 90% of them present only once. V usage is TRBV30 and J usage is TRBJ2-6, with D hard to call. The clonotype was recovered from an adult in good health. Sequenced here: peripheral blood, sampled on day 0 of AZD1222 vaccination. This CDR3 is CAWDKSSGANVLTF. Written as DNA, the CDR3 is TGTGCCTGGGACAAGAGCTCTGGGGCCAACGTCCTGACTTTC.